This T cell receptor beta chain derives from a study of siplizumab effects on memory and regulatory T cells. Findings of the study overall: In unstimulated cells, naive T cells appeared more diverse than memory T cells and seemed major alloresponse contributors.

As to this clone: Its specificity is not known.

V was clipped by 4 bases and J by 3 bases, with 13 bases between them. Germline V gene sequence: CDR1 MRHNA, CDR2 SNTAGT. There are 14 residues in the CDR3. The protocol was immunoSEQ multiplex PCR, while the TCRdb copy is restricted to in-frame clones and leaves out a portion. The sample lists about 120,000 clones; approximately 94% were seen once. The sequence derives from a human donor in good health. What was sequenced was non-Treg CD4+ T cells sorted from blood. This chain joins TRBV6-4 and TRBJ2-7, with D possibly being TRBD2 (5 bases). Here the CDR3 DNA reads TGTGCCAGCAGTGGGGCCGGGGTACACTACGAGCAGTACTTC. It translates to CASSGAGVHYEQYF.